This is a list of T cell receptor beta chains from one sample in a study of T cells in Graves' hyperthyroidism and ophthalmopathy. Each CDR3 protein gets one entry after TCRdb re-called the multiplex PCR reads with MiXCR. Found here are around 620,000 distinct CDR3 sequences, just over 45% of them singletons; the top ten hold over 15%. Sequencing was performed on peripheral blood or thyroid tissue (not recorded which). The receptors originated from an adult woman with Graves' disease, either hyperthyroidism or ophthalmopathy (not recorded which). Each CDR3 is given with its conserved first and last residue. The D gene is left open where the match is weak. Not all rows give a size; the values are once, few, many and, for expanded clones, a class.

abundance	j_gene	v_gene	d_gene	CDR3aa	CDR3nt
NA	TRBJ2-3	TRBV19	NA	CASRGPLAPEADTQYF	TGTGCCAGCCGGGGACCTCTAGCCCCAGAGGCCGATACGCAGTATTTT
many	TRBJ1-5	TRBV16	NA	CASSQSLGGGDQPQHF	TGTGCCAGCAGCCAATCTCTGGGAGGGGGTGATCAGCCCCAGCATTTT
many	TRBJ1-5	TRBV4-1	NA	CASSHRADQPQHF	TGCGCCAGCAGCCACCGGGCCGATCAGCCCCAGCATTTT
many	TRBJ2-2	TRBV15	NA	CATNRGRDTGELFF	TGTGCCACCAACAGAGGTCGGGACACCGGGGAGCTGTTTTTT
NA	TRBJ2-7	TRBV15	NA	CATSRDRDVRYEQYF	TGTGCCACCAGCAGAGACCGGGACGTTCGCTACGAGCAGTACTTC
NA	TRBJ1-5	TRBV12-3/TRBV12-4	NA	CAISGGGGNQPQHF	TGTGCCATCAGTGGGGGGGGCGGCAATCAGCCCCAGCATTTT
many	TRBJ2-7	TRBV10-3	NA	CAIRGGQGDYEQYF	TGTGCCATCAGGGGCGGGCAGGGAGACTACGAGCAGTACTTC
NA	TRBJ1-6	TRBV9	NA	CASSVEAGRSPLHF	TGTGCCAGCAGCGTAGAGGCGGGAAGATCACCCCTCCACTTT
NA	TRBJ2-7	TRBV7-9	NA	CASSPDGASVFQQYF	TGTGCCAGCAGCCCAGACGGAGCCAGCGTGTTCCAGCAGTACTTC
NA	TRBJ1-1	TRBV7-9	TRBD1	CAISTGVALNTEAFF	TGTGCCATCTCGACAGGGGTCGCCCTGAACACTGAAGCTTTCTTT
NA	TRBJ2-6	TRBV7-9	NA	CASSPMGGSGANVLTF	TGTGCCAGCAGTCCGATGGGCGGATCTGGGGCCAACGTCCTGACTTTC
NA	TRBJ1-2	TRBV20-1	TRBD1	CSAPTGNYGYTF	TGCAGTGCACCGACAGGGAACTATGGCTACACCTTC
many	TRBJ2-7	TRBV5-1	NA	CASSRDLTYEQYF	TGCGCCAGCAGCCGCGACCTGACCTACGAGCAGTACTTC
NA	TRBJ1-2	TRBV12-3/TRBV12-4	NA	CAGSLHPPNGYTF	TGTGCCGGCAGCCTTCACCCGCCCAATGGCTACACCTTC
few	TRBJ1-2	TRBV20-1	NA	CSARARVEGYTF	TGCAGTGCTAGAGCGAGGGTTGAAGGCTACACCTTC
few	TRBJ1-5	TRBV6-2/TRBV6-3	NA	CASSYDRRGNQPQHF	TGTGCCAGCAGTTACGACAGGAGAGGCAATCAGCCCCAGCATTTT
many	TRBJ1-6	TRBV2	NA	CASSEARGGYNSPLHF	TGTGCCAGCAGTGAAGCGCGAGGGGGGTATAATTCACCCCTCCACTTT
many	TRBJ2-2	TRBV12-3/TRBV12-4	TRBD2	CASSFKTRGLAGTGELFF	TGTGCCAGCAGTTTTAAGACCAGAGGACTAGCGGGCACCGGGGAGCTGTTTTTT